This T cell receptor beta chain was obtained from a study of blood T cell repertoires in COVID-19. Overall study context: The study drew acute and convalescent COVID-19 samples from the United States, Italy and Spain. T cells, B-cell-depleted T cells, or PBMCs provided the cDNA or gDNA that served as material.

As originally analysed: Reference gene primer amplification gave nucleated cell count estimates. TCRdb's copy holds only in-frame clones and misses some; the assay was immunoSEQ multiplex PCR. V and J calls and clone size are those listed in that table; D and trimming were worked out from the DNA. The data show 250,000 to 350,000 clones, with roughly 90% seen just once and approximately 11% held by the top ten. The length of the CDR3 is 12 residues. The V and J ends lost 5 bases and 6 bases respectively, with 9 bases between them. Germline assignment: CDR1 SEHNR and CDR2 FQNEAQ (reference sequence). The Seattle site enrolled patients during active infection and followed them longitudinally.

The TCR was taken from a woman aged 25 to 39 with COVID-19, enrolled during active disease. Specimen: peripheral blood. This sequence joins TRBV7-9 and TRBJ2-3; no firm D call. CDR3 sequence reads: CASSPGSDTQYF. The CDR3 DNA reads TGTGCCAGCAGCCCCGGGTCGGATACGCAGTATTTT.